Presented here are 8 T cell receptor beta chains from one specimen sequenced in a study of vaccination and CD4 T cells after COVID-19. A single record per CDR3 protein comes from TCRdb applying MiXCR to the PCR reads. The sample consists of around 20,000 distinct CDR3 sequences, 60% to 75% of them appearing once. The source material was CD4+ T cells from blood, sampled after SARS-CoV-2 vaccination. The receptor source for this set is a human donor who had recovered from COVID-19.

This clonotype has just a few counts. V is TRBV24-1 and J is TRBJ2-1; a possible D gene is TRBD1 (5 bases). Trimming removed 5 bases from V and 6 bases from J, with 7 bases in between. Germline V gene lookup returns CDR1 KGHDR and CDR2 SFDVKD. The CDR3 has 12 residues. DNA of the CDR3: TGTGCCACCAGTGGACAGCCCAATGAGCAGTTCTTC. Translating it yields CATSGQPNEQFF.

The DNA for the CDR3 is TGTGCCAGTAGTATAGGCATGAACACTGAAGCTTTCTTT. Amino acid sequence: CASSIGMNTEAFF. The chain uses TRBV19 and TRBJ1-1; D is unresolved. The CDR3 has 13 amino acids. Germline loops: CDR1 LNHDA, CDR2 SQIVND (reference sequence). Between the trimmed V and J ends, which lost 1 base and 0 bases, there was a span of 3 bases.

This clonotype was counted between two and nine times. The V gene is TRBV6-1, the J gene TRBJ1-5, with D hard to call. Trimming shortened V by 8 bases and J by 0 bases, and 8 bases separated the two germline ends. The CDR3 totals 13 residues. The germline gives CDR1 MNHNS, CDR2 SASEGT. The CDR3: CASLGHSNQPQHF. CDR3 bases: TGTGCCAGCCTGGGCCATAGCAATCAGCCCCAGCATTTT.

Only one count was recorded for this clonotype. The V and J genes are TRBV20-1 and TRBJ1-5; 7 nucleotides align to TRBD1. From germline, CDR1 is DFQATT and CDR2 SNEGSKA (reference sequence). This CDR3 comprises 15 residues. J gave up 7 bases and V 5 bases, and 14 bases lay outside the gene matches. The CDR3 is CSAWPLTGLVQPQHF. CDR3 DNA sequence: TGCAGTGCTTGGCCCTTGACAGGGCTTGTACAGCCCCAGCATTTT.

This chain connects TRBV7-9 to TRBJ2-2, with D unclear. This CDR3 has 15 amino acids. The ends were cut back, 3 bases at V and 4 bases at J, with 12 bases in the middle. The germline gives CDR1 SEHNR, CDR2 FQNEAQ (reference sequence). CDR3 sequence: CASSFRDAVTGELFF. The CDR3 nucleotides read TGTGCCAGCAGCTTCCGTGATGCGGTCACCGGGGAGCTGTTTTTT.

V usage is TRBV30 and J usage is TRBJ2-5, with a possible D match to TRBD2 (5 bases). V lost 2 bases, J lost 5 bases, and 12 bases lay in between. The germline V gene has CDR1 GTSNPN and CDR2 SVGIG (reference sequence). The CDR3 length is 13 residues. CDR3: CAWSRRLGETQYF. CDR3 bases: TGTGCCTGGAGTAGGAGGTTGGGGGAGACCCAGTACTTC.

This chain links TRBV20-1 with TRBJ2-7; D unresolved. Between the trimmed V and J ends, which lost 6 bases and 7 bases, there was a span of 22 bases. Looked up from germline, CDR1 is DFQATT and CDR2 is SNEGSKA (reference sequence). This CDR3 comprises 14 residues. The CDR3 sequence: CSAPKPTALREQYF. The CDR3 DNA is TGCAGTGCCCCTAAGCCAACCGCGCTACGAGAGCAGTACTTC.

The V gene is TRBV19, the J gene TRBJ2-5; weak D call: TRBD2 (6 bases). The CDR3 is 16 residues long. The V gene lost 6 bases and the J gene lost 1 base, with 18 bases spanning the gap. The germline V gene encodes CDR1 LNHDA and CDR2 SQIVND (reference sequence). The CDR3 region is CASRPSTRTRQETQYF. CDR3 nucleotides: TGTGCCAGTAGACCATCGACTAGAACACGCCAAGAGACCCAGTACTTC.